The text below deals with one TCR beta chain. Antigen: not known. Germline CDR1 is SGHNT and CDR2 is YYREEE (reference sequence). The CDR3 loop spans 17 amino acids. V dropped 0 bases and J dropped 5 bases, with 19 bases sitting between them. The data derive from a study of STAT5B mutations in CD4+ large granular lymphocyte leukemia. Broader study findings: Approximately 25% of private leukemic clonotypes occurred rarely in other patients' non-leukemic repertoires.

Only in-frame clones appear in the TCRdb table, and some are missing; sequencing was by immunoSEQ multiplex PCR. This sample yields about 35,000 clones, of which 65% to 70% are seen a single time; 1.5% to 2% belongs to the top ten. This chain connects TRBV5-4 to TRBJ2-3, with TRBD2 as a possible D gene (5 bases). This TCR was sampled from a human donor in good health. The sample comprised CD4+ T cells from blood buffy coats. CDR3 sequence (DNA): TGTGCCAGCAGCTTGGAAGGGTACTCCCCGGGGAAAGATACGCAGTATTTT. This translates into CASSLEGYSPGKDTQYF.